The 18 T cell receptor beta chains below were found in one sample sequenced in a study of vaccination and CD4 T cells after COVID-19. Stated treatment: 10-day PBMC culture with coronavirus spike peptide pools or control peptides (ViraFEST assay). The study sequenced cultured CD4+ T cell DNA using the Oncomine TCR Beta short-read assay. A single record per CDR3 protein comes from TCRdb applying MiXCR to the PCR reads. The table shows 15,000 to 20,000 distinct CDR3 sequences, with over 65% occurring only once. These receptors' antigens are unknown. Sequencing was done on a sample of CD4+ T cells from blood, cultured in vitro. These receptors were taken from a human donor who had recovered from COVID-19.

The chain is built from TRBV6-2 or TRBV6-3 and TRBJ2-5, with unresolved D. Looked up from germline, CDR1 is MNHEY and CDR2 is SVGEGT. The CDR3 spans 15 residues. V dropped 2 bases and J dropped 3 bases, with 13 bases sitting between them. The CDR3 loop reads CASSYMGPSEETQYF. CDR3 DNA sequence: TGTGCCAGCAGTTACATGGGCCCGTCCGAAGAGACCCAGTACTTC.

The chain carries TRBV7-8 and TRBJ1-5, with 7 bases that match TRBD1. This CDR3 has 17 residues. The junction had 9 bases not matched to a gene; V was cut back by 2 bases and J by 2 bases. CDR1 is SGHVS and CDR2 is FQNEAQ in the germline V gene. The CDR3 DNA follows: TGTGCCAGCAGCTTACTTAACAGGGGAGTAGGCAATCAGCCCCAGCATTTT. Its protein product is CASSLLNRGVGNQPQHF.

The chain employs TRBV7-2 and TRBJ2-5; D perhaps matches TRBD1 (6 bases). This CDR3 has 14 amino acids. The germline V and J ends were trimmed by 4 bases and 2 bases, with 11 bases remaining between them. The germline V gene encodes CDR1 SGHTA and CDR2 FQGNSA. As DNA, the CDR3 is TGTGCCAGCAGCTCCTACGGACAGCAAGAGACCCAGTACTTC. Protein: CASSSYGQQETQYF.

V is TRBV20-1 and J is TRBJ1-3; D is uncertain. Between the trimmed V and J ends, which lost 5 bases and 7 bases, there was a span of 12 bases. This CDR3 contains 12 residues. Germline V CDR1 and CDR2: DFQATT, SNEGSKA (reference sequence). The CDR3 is CSAEERRNTIYF. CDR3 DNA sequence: TGCAGTGCTGAAGAAAGGCGGAACACCATATATTTT.

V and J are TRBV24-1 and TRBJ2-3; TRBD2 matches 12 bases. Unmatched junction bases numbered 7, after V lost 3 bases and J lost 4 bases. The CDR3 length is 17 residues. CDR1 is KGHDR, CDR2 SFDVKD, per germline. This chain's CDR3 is CATSDPGTSGWADTQYF. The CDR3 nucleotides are TGTGCCACCAGTGATCCCGGGACTAGCGGGTGGGCAGATACGCAGTATTTT.

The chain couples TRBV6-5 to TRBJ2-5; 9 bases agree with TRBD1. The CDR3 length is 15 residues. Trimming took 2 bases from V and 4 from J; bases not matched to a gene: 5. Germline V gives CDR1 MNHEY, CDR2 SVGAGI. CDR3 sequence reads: CASSYGTGLGETQYF. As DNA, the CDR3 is TGTGCCAGCAGTTACGGGACAGGGTTAGGAGAGACCCAGTACTTC.

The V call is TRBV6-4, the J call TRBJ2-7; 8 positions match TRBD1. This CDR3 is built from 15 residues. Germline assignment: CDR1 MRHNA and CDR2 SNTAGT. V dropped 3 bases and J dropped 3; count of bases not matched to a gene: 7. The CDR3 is CASSELPGQVYEQYF. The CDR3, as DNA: TGTGCCAGCAGTGAATTACCGGGACAGGTCTACGAGCAGTACTTC.

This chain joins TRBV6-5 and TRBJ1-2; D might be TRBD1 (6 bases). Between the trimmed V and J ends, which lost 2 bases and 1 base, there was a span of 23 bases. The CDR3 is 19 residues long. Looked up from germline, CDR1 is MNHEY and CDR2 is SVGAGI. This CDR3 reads CASSYTRGHPVYDNYGYTF. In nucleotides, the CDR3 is TGTGCCAGCAGTTACACTCGGGGGCACCCAGTATACGATAACTATGGCTACACCTTC.

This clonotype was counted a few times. In DNA form, the CDR3 reads TGTGCCACCAGCCCCCGACAGGGGCGATCAGAAGCTTTCTTT. Translated, it gives CATSPRQGRSEAFF. This chain links TRBV15 with TRBJ1-1; the match to TRBD1 covers 8 bases. This CDR3 has 14 residues. Germline V CDR1 and CDR2: LNHNV, YYDKDF (reference sequence). V was clipped by 5 bases and J by 8 bases; unmatched bases: 10.

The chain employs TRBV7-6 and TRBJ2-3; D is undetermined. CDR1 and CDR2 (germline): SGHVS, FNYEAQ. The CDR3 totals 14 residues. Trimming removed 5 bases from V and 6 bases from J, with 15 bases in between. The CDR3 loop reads CASSVSSLGDTQYF. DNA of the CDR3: TGTGCCAGCAGCGTTAGCTCCTTGGGGGATACGCAGTATTTT.

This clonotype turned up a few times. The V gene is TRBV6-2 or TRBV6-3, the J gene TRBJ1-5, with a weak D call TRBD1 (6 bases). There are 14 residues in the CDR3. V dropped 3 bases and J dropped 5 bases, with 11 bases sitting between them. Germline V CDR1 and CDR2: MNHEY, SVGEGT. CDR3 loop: CASSYLQGHQPQHF. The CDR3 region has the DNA TGTGCCAGCAGTTATTTACAGGGACATCAGCCCCAGCATTTT.

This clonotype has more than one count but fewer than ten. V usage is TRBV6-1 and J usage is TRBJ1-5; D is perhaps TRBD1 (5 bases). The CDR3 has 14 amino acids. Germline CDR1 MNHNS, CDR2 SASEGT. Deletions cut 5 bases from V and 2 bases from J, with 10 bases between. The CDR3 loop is CASSPRGGNQPQHF. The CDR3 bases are TGTGCCAGCAGTCCGCGGGGGGGCAATCAGCCCCAGCATTTT.

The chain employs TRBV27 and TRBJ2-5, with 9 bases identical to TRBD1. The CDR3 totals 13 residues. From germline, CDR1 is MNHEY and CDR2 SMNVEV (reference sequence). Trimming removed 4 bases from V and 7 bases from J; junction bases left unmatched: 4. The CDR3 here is CASSWDRESTQYF. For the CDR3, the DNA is TGTGCCAGCAGTTGGGACAGGGAGTCGACCCAGTACTTC.

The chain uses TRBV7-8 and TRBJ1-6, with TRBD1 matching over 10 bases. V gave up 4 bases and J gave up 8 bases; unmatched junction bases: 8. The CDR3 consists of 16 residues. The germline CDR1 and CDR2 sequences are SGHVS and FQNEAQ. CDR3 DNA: TGTGCCAGCAGCTCCCGGGACAGGGGAATCCATTCACCCCTCCACTTT. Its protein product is CASSSRDRGIHSPLHF.

In nucleotides, the CDR3 is TGCAGTGTTGTCGGGAAGGCCTACGAGCAGTACTTC. Translated, it gives CSVVGKAYEQYF. The J gene is TRBJ2-7, the V gene TRBV20-1; the D gene is possibly TRBD2 (5 bases). Trimming cost V 7 bases and J 2 bases, with 12 bases left between them. CDR3 length equals 12 residues. The germline CDR1 and CDR2 sequences are DFQATT and SNEGSKA (reference sequence).

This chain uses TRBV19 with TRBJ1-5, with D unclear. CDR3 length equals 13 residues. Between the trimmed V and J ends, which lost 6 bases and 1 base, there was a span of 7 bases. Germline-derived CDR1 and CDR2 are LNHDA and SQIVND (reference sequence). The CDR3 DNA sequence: TGTGCCAGTAGACAAACAAGCAATCAGCCCCAGCATTTT. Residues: CASRQTSNQPQHF.

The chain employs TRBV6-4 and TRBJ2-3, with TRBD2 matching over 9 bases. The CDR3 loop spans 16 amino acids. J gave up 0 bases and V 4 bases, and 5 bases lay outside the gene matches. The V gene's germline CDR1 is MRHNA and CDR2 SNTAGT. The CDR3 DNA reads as TGTGCCAGCAGTGGAACTAGCGGGCAGAGCACAGATACGCAGTATTTT. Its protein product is CASSGTSGQSTDTQYF.

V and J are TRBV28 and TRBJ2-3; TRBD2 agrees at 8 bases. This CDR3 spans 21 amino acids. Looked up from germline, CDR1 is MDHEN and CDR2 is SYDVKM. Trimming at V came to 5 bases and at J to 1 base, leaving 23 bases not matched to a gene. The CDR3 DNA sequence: TGTGCCAGCAGTCGCGACTCGGTACTAGCGGTCCTCAAGGGTGGCACAGATACGCAGTATTTT. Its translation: CASSRDSVLAVLKGGTDTQYF.